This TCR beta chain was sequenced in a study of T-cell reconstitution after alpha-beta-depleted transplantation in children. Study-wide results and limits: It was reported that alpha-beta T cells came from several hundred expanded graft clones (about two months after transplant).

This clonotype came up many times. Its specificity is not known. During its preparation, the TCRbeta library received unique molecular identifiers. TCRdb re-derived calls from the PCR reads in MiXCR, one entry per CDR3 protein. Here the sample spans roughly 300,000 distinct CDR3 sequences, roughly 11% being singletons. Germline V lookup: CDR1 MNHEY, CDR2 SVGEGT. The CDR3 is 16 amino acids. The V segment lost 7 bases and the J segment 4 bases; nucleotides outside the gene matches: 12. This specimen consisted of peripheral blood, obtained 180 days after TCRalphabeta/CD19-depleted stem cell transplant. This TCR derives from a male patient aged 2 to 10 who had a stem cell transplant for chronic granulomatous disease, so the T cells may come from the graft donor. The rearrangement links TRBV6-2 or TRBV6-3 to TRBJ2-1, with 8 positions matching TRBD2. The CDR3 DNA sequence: TGTGCCAGCACACCGTCGGCTAGCGGGCTATACAATGAGCAGTTCTTC. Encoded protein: CASTPSASGLYNEQFF.